This paragraph reports one T cell receptor (beta chain). The junction departs from germline at one end; a sequencing error may be responsible. The data were taken from a study of tumor-infiltrating lymphocytes in primary liver carcinoma. About the research overall: Tumors measured roughly 4.2 to 10 cm and were stage T1-T3 N0M0.

Bulk tissue was left unsorted, and RNA and DNA were co-extracted from 20-30 mg of it. TCR beta cDNA was made from roughly 450 ng total RNA with a constant-region primer. Slightly modified ARM-PCR served as the procedure for the TCR beta libraries. These libraries came from three rounds of nested multiplex PCR. Investigators reported that the first two PCR rounds, at 10 to 11 cycles each, used TRBV1-TRBV30 forward primers with a C-beta reverse primer. TCRdb called the multiplex PCR reads again in MiXCR, with one record for every CDR3 protein. The sample lists 80,000 or so distinct CDR3 sequences; 71% were seen once. Germline V gene lookup returns CDR1 SGHAT and CDR2 FQDESV (reference sequence). CDR3 length: 14 amino acids.

The chain links TRBV11-1 to TRBJ2-2, with D unclear. This clonotype was obtained from a woman in her fifties or sixties with primary liver carcinoma and hepatitis B virus infection. The sequenced material came from liver tumor tissue from sampling region 4. Documented subset: tumor region T4, right-lateral pole. The CDR3 loop is CASRLSLGTGELFF. DNA for the CDR3: TGTGCGAGCAGACTGAGCCTTGGCACCGGGGAGCTGTTTTTT.